What follows are 30 T cell receptor beta chains derived from one specimen sequenced in a study of blood T cell repertoires in COVID-19. Profiled with immunoSEQ multiplex PCR; TCRdb holds only in-frame clones, not every one. The data hold under 450,000 clones, with 88% observed a single time. Sequenced material: peripheral blood. These receptors were taken from a woman aged 50 to 65 with COVID-19, enrolled during active disease.

A single count supports this clone. V usage is TRBV6-5 and J usage is TRBJ2-7; 7 bases line up with TRBD2. J lost 7 bases, V lost 7 bases, and 10 bases had no gene match. The CDR3 spans 13 residues. CDR1 and CDR2 (germline): MNHEY, SVGAGI. The chain's CDR3 is CASTRVTGGEQYF. Written as DNA, the CDR3 is TGTGCCAGCACCCGAGTCACGGGGGGTGAGCAGTACTTC.

The chain carries TRBV5-1 and TRBJ1-3, with TRBD1 matching 8 bases. This CDR3 region has 14 residues. J lost 6 bases, V lost 4 bases, and 6 bases had no gene match. Germline V gene data show CDR1 as SGHRS and CDR2 as YFSETQ. This chain's CDR3 is CASSPSGQANTIYF. The CDR3 DNA is TGCGCCAGCAGCCCCTCGGGACAGGCAAACACCATATATTTT.

The chain links TRBV30 to TRBJ2-7; 9 bases line up with TRBD1. The CDR3 runs to 13 residues. CDR1 is GTSNPN and CDR2 is SVGIG in the germline V gene (reference sequence). V was clipped by 3 bases and J by 4 bases; unmatched bases: 4. The CDR3 nucleotides are TGTGCCTGGAGGGGGACAGGGCGGTACGAGCAGTACTTC. Protein sequence: CAWRGTGRYEQYF.

This clone was recorded only once. At the DNA level, this CDR3 is encoded by other sequences in the same sample as well. This chain joins TRBV19 and TRBJ2-3; D gene unclear. The CDR3 runs 14 residues. Trimming removed 2 bases from V and 0 bases from J, with 6 bases in between. CDR1 and CDR2 from the germline V gene are LNHDA and SQIVND (reference sequence). The CDR3 sequence is CASSITGSTDTQYF. Written as DNA, the CDR3 is TGTGCCAGTAGTATAACCGGTAGCACAGATACGCAGTATTTT.

The rearrangement uses TRBV4-1 and TRBJ2-7; unclear D gene. V was clipped by 1 base and J by 1 base, with 11 bases between them. Germline loops: CDR1 MGHRA, CDR2 YSYEKL. The CDR3 has 15 residues. The DNA for the CDR3 is TGCGCCAGCAGCCAAGGACACGAATATTCCTACGAGCAGTACTTC. Protein: CASSQGHEYSYEQYF.

The chain couples TRBV28 to TRBJ1-1; D gene unclear. In germline, CDR1 is MDHEN, CDR2 SYDVKM. V was cut by 8 bases and J by 6 bases, with 19 bases left in between. CDR3 size: 14 residues. The CDR3 coding sequence is TGTGCCAGCCACGAGCGGACGATTAGAGCTGAAGCTTTCTTT. Residues: CASHERTIRAEAFF. Full variable domain (missing parts from reference TRBV28 and TRBJ1-1): DVKVTQSSRYLVKRTGEKVFLECVQDMDHENMFWYRQDPGLGLRLIYFSYDVKMKEKGDIPEGYSVSREKKERFSLILESASTNQTSMYLCASHERTIRAEAFFGQGTRLTVV.

The chain uses TRBV5-1 and TRBJ1-1; maybe TRBD1 (6 bases). Germline CDR1 and CDR2: SGHRS and YFSETQ. V lost 4 bases to trimming and J lost 1 base, with 11 bases between them. The CDR3 sequence is 14 residues long. The CDR3 nucleotides read TGCGCCAGCAGCGCCCGGGGACAGAACACTGAAGCTTTCTTT. This codes for CASSARGQNTEAFF.

The chain uses TRBV5-1 and TRBJ1-1; D remains unclear. Per germline, CDR1 SGHRS and CDR2 YFSETQ. Between the trimmed V and J ends, which lost 4 bases and 2 bases, there was a span of 12 bases. This CDR3 spans 14 amino acids. This CDR3 is CASSTRTGNTEAFF. CDR3 DNA: TGCGCCAGCAGCACAAGGACGGGAAACACTGAAGCTTTCTTT.

This chain joins TRBV19 and TRBJ2-2; TRBD1 agrees at 8 bases. Germline V gene sequence: CDR1 LNHDA, CDR2 SQIVND (reference sequence). V was pared by 2 bases and J by 4 bases, with 3 bases of the junction left unmatched. The CDR3 length is 15 residues. The CDR3 nucleotides read TGTGCCAGTAGTATAAGGACAGGGCTCACCGGGGAGCTGTTTTTT. The encoded protein is CASSIRTGLTGELFF.

This rearrangement joins TRBV2 to TRBJ2-6; 13 bases are shared with TRBD2. CDR1 is SNHLY, CDR2 FYNNEI, per germline. The CDR3 runs to 21 residues. V gave up 2 bases and J gave up 0 bases; unmatched junction bases: 10. This CDR3 is CASSEPTRLAGGPSGANVLTF. The CDR3 DNA follows: TGTGCCAGCAGTGAACCGACTCGACTAGCGGGGGGCCCCTCTGGGGCCAACGTCCTGACTTTC.

The V gene is TRBV9, the J gene TRBJ1-2; the D gene is possibly TRBD1 (5 bases). The V gene lost 4 bases and the J gene lost 7 bases, with 14 bases spanning the gap. This CDR3 spans 13 amino acids. The germline V gene encodes CDR1 SGDLS and CDR2 YYNGEE. DNA of the CDR3: TGTGCCAGCAGCTCCCGGGGGGTCCTTGGCTACACCTTC. Translation: CASSSRGVLGYTF.

V usage is TRBV25-1 and J usage is TRBJ1-1; no clear D. Per the germline V gene, CDR1 is MGHDK and CDR2 is SYGVNS. Deletions cut 5 bases from V and 1 base from J, with 8 bases between. This CDR3 has 13 residues. The DNA for the CDR3 is TGTGCCAGCAGTCCAACTCCGAACACTGAAGCTTTCTTT. It specifies CASSPTPNTEAFF.

This clone was counted a few times. The rearrangement uses TRBV19 and TRBJ1-1; D perhaps matches TRBD1 (5 bases). Germline loops: CDR1 LNHDA, CDR2 SQIVND (reference sequence). Deletions cut 5 bases from V and 4 bases from J, with 11 bases between. The length of the CDR3 is 13 residues. The chain's CDR3 is CASSQQGATEAFF. In DNA, the CDR3 is TGTGCCAGTAGTCAGCAGGGCGCCACTGAAGCTTTCTTT.

This clone appeared a single time. This chain connects TRBV6-5 to TRBJ1-2; possible D gene TRBD1, 6 bases. CDR3 length: 12 amino acids. Germline V gene data show CDR1 as MNHEY and CDR2 as SVGAGI. V was clipped by 6 bases and J by 6 bases, with 11 bases between them. In DNA form, the CDR3 reads TGTGCCAGCAGGGGGGGGGCTGATGGCTACACCTTC. Translated: CASRGGADGYTF.

The V call is TRBV5-1, the J call TRBJ1-2; 7 bases agree with TRBD1. Germline CDR1 and CDR2: SGHRS and YFSETQ. CDR3 length equals 15 residues. V trimming: 0 bases; J trimming: 2 bases; junction bases outside the gene matches: 4. CDR3 sequence: CASSLAETGNYGYTF. The CDR3 nucleotides read TGCGCCAGCAGCTTGGCAGAGACAGGGAACTATGGCTACACCTTC.

This chain uses TRBV13 with TRBJ2-7; D is unclear. The V end was cut by 0 bases, the J end by 8 bases, with 14 bases between. This CDR3 has 14 amino acids. In germline, CDR1 is PRHDT, CDR2 FYEKMQ (reference sequence). This CDR3 is CASSLGRDLDKQYF. Here the CDR3 DNA reads TGTGCCAGCAGCTTAGGCAGAGATCTCGACAAGCAGTACTTC.

CDR3: CASSLRPTGSLGANVLTF. The CDR3 DNA is TGCGCCAGCAGCTTAAGACCGACAGGGTCGTTGGGGGCCAACGTCCTGACTTTC. The V and J genes are TRBV5-1 and TRBJ2-6; TRBD1 agrees at 7 bases. Germline V CDR1 and CDR2: SGHRS, YFSETQ. J was trimmed by 4 bases and V by 2 bases; bases with no gene match: 12. The CDR3 extends over 18 amino acids.

J is TRBJ2-1 and V is TRBV7-3; no reliable D call. V dropped 3 bases and J dropped 7 bases, with 7 bases sitting between them. The germline V gene encodes CDR1 SGHTA and CDR2 FQGTGA. The CDR3 is 12 amino acids. The CDR3 loop is CASSLGENEQFF. CDR3 bases: TGTGCCAGCAGCTTGGGCGAAAATGAGCAGTTCTTC.

V gene TRBV28 combines with J gene TRBJ2-7; TRBD2 is a possible D gene (5 bases). The germline gives CDR1 MDHEN, CDR2 SYDVKM. V dropped 8 bases and J dropped 0 bases, with 14 bases sitting between them. The CDR3 runs 14 residues. The CDR3 reads CASGSGDFSYEQYF. DNA for the CDR3: TGTGCCAGCGGATCCGGGGATTTCTCCTACGAGCAGTACTTC.

V is TRBV4-2 and J is TRBJ2-7; 10 bases align to TRBD2. The ends lost 0 bases at V and 3 bases at J; junction bases unmatched: 11. The CDR3 extends over 18 amino acids. The germline CDR1 and CDR2 sequences are LGHNA and YNFKEQ. The CDR3 spells CASSQDRWVRTSGYEQYF. CDR3 in DNA: TGTGCCAGCAGCCAAGATAGGTGGGTTAGGACTAGCGGCTACGAGCAGTACTTC.

The CDR3 coding sequence is TGCGCCAGCAGCCTTTCGGGTTTCGAGAACACTGAAGCTTTCTTT. Translating gives CASSLSGFENTEAFF. The rearrangement uses TRBV5-1 and TRBJ1-1; the D is unclear. This CDR3 contains 15 residues. Trimming cost V 4 bases and J 1 base, with 14 bases left between them. CDR1 SGHRS and CDR2 YFSETQ come from the germline V gene.

V is TRBV9 and J is TRBJ1-2, with D possibly matching TRBD1 (5 bases). The CDR3 sequence is 14 residues long. Trimming shortened V by 3 bases and J by 5 bases, and 14 bases separated the two germline ends. Germline lookup yields CDR1 SGDLS and CDR2 YYNGEE. The CDR3 sequence: CASSAREIGYGYTF. The CDR3 DNA reads TGTGCCAGCAGCGCCAGGGAAATTGGGTATGGCTACACCTTC.

This chain uses TRBV3-1 (or the pseudogene TRBV3-2) with TRBJ1-4; D might be TRBD1 (6 bases). CDR3 length equals 14 residues. Germline V CDR1 and CDR2: LGHDT, YNNKEL (reference sequence). Trimming left V 3 bases short and J 4 bases short, with 9 bases between. In DNA form, the CDR3 reads TGTGCCAGCAGCCACGGACAGAATAATGAAAAACTGTTTTTT. Protein: CASSHGQNNEKLFF.

The chain uses TRBV18 and TRBJ2-7; perhaps D is TRBD1 or TRBD2 (9 bases each). The CDR3 is made up of 18 amino acids. The V end lost 6 bases, the J end lost 2 bases, and 26 bases lay between the germline ends. CDR1 KGHSH and CDR2 LQKENI come from the germline V gene. The CDR3 DNA sequence: TGTGCCAGCTCTGCCTGGGACAGGGACCCTAGCGGGGCCTACGAGCAGTACTTC. Encoded protein: CASSAWDRDPSGAYEQYF.

The rearrangement uses TRBV12-5 and TRBJ2-1; TRBD1 is a possible D gene (7 bases). The CDR3 length is 15 residues. Germline CDR1 and CDR2: LGHNT and FRNRAP. Trimming pared 0 bases from V and 4 bases from J, leaving 10 bases between. CDR3 sequence (DNA): TGTGCTAGTGGTTTGGTGGGGGGACAGTACAATGAGCAGTTCTTC. Encoded protein: CASGLVGGQYNEQFF.

V usage is TRBV5-1 and J usage is TRBJ2-3; D might be TRBD1 (6 bases). V lost 4 bases to trimming and J lost 5 bases, with 20 bases between them. Germline assignment: CDR1 SGHRS and CDR2 YFSETQ. The CDR3 has 16 residues. CDR3 DNA: TGCGCCAGCAGCGCCGCGGCAGGGGTGGTCGTAGATACGCAGTATTTT. It is translated as CASSAAAGVVVDTQYF.

The gene calls are TRBV29-1 and TRBJ2-7, with 7 bases aligning to TRBD2. This CDR3 comprises 12 residues. Germline V CDR1 and CDR2: SQVTM, ANQGSEA. J lost 5 bases, V lost 1 base, and 2 bases had no gene match. CDR3 coding DNA: TGCAGCGTTGAAGGGGCGGGGGACGAGCAGTACTTC. Amino acids: CSVEGAGDEQYF.

V is TRBV2 and J is TRBJ1-1, with a tentative D call TRBD1 (6 bases). The CDR3 sequence is 15 residues long. V lost 6 bases to trimming and J lost 0 bases, with 14 bases between them. Germline CDR1 is SNHLY and CDR2 is FYNNEI. The CDR3 DNA reads as TGTGCCAGCAGACAGGGAAGAGGGGTGAACACTGAAGCTTTCTTT. This gives the protein CASRQGRGVNTEAFF.

The chain recombines TRBV4-1 with TRBJ2-1; 10 nucleotides align to TRBD2. This CDR3 comprises 17 residues. Looked up from germline, CDR1 is MGHRA and CDR2 is YSYEKL. Unmatched junction bases numbered 11, after V lost 2 bases and J lost 7 bases. The CDR3 DNA reads as TGCGCCAGCAGCCAACCAGAGCGGGGGGGCCGGAGGAATGAGCAGTTCTTC. The encoded protein is CASSQPERGGRRNEQFF.

The CDR3 reads CASQGIGEKLFF. CDR3 nucleotide sequence: TGTGCCAGTCAGGGAATTGGCGAAAAACTGTTTTTT. The V call is TRBV7-9, the J call TRBJ1-4, with D perhaps matching TRBD1 (5 bases). V lost 9 bases and J 8 bases, leaving 13 bases between the germline ends. The CDR3 extends over 12 amino acids. Germline V gene lookup returns CDR1 SEHNR and CDR2 FQNEAQ (reference sequence).